The 26 T cell receptor beta chains below were found in one sample sequenced in a study of blood T cells in healthy people across ages. Next came a second PCR, run for 7 to 11 cycles, which used a sample-barcoded 5' primer along with a J-beta primer mix. TCRdb re-called the 5' RACE reads through MiXCR, storing one row per CDR3 protein. The table shows roughly 2 million distinct CDR3 sequences, with roughly 52% occurring only once. Source material: blood. These receptors originate from a woman aged 40-49 years in good health.

The CDR3 here is CATSAEAGDTQYF. DNA of the CDR3: TGTGCCACCAGTGCCGAAGCGGGGGACACGCAGTATTTT. This chain links TRBV24-1 with TRBJ2-3; 8 nucleotides match TRBD2. J was trimmed by 9 bases and V by 5 bases; bases with no gene match: 6. This CDR3 spans 13 amino acids. The germline V gene encodes CDR1 KGHDR and CDR2 SFDVKD.

This clonotype occurred a few times. This chain joins TRBV4-2 and TRBJ2-1; 7 positions agree with TRBD2. This CDR3 contains 16 residues. From germline, CDR1 is LGHNA and CDR2 YNFKEQ. J gave up 5 bases and V 0 bases, and 7 bases lay outside the gene matches. CDR3 coding DNA: TGTGCCAGCAGCCAAGATTCGGGGGGAATAAACAATGAGCAGTTCTTC. Translated, it gives CASSQDSGGINNEQFF.

This clonotype was seen just once. The chain has TRBV11-2 and TRBJ1-4; maybe TRBD1 (5 bases). The CDR3 is made up of 15 amino acids. Germline loops: CDR1 SGHAT, CDR2 FQNNGV. The V gene lost 5 bases and the J gene lost 5 bases, with 15 bases spanning the gap. The CDR3 DNA is TGTGCCAGCAGCCCCCCCGGGACGGTGAATGAAAAACTGTTTTTT. It is translated as CASSPPGTVNEKLFF. Full variable domain (outside the CDR3, taken from reference TRBV11-2 and TRBJ1-4): EAGVAQSPRYKIIEKRQSVAFWCNPISGHATLYWYQQILGQGPKLLIQFQNNGVVDDSQLPKDRFSAERLKGVDSTLKIQPAKLEDSAVYLCASSPPGTVNEKLFFGSGTQLSVL.

The chain couples TRBV7-2 to TRBJ1-2; 7 bases map to TRBD1. CDR3 length equals 15 residues. V dropped 1 base and J dropped 8; count of bases not matched to a gene: 10. Looked up from germline, CDR1 is SGHTA and CDR2 is FQGNSA. The CDR3 protein is CASSLVGRQGRGYTF. CDR3 coding DNA: TGTGCCAGCAGCTTAGTGGGTCGACAGGGTCGGGGCTACACCTTC.

This chain links TRBV24-1 with TRBJ2-1; TRBD2 agrees at 13 bases. CDR1 is KGHDR, CDR2 SFDVKD, per germline. The length of the CDR3 is 14 residues. V shed 7 bases, J shed 10 bases, and the junction held 6 bases outside the gene matches. The CDR3 region has the DNA TGTGCCACCAGCGGACTAGCGGGAGTCGGGGAGCAGTTCTTC. It specifies CATSGLAGVGEQFF.

This chain links TRBV25-1 with TRBJ2-1; D is ambiguous. The CDR3 extends over 15 amino acids. Germline-derived CDR1 and CDR2 are MGHDK and SYGVNS. Trimming stripped 3 bases from V and 5 bases from J, with 14 bases between. CDR3 region: CASSEVGSPNNEQFF. In DNA form, the CDR3 reads TGTGCCAGCAGTGAGGTAGGCAGTCCCAACAATGAGCAGTTCTTC.

The CDR3 here is CSAMTSATFVQYF. As DNA, the CDR3 is TGCAGTGCTATGACTAGCGCGACTTTCGTGCAGTACTTC. The chain has TRBV20-1 and TRBJ2-4; 8 nucleotides line up with TRBD2. J gave up 13 bases and V 4 bases, and 12 bases lay outside the gene matches. Germline CDR1 and CDR2: DFQATT and SNEGSKA (reference sequence). This CDR3 is 13 amino acids long.

CDR3 amino acids: CASRFGTESYEQYF. The CDR3, as DNA: TGTGCCAGCAGATTTGGGACTGAGTCCTACGAGCAGTACTTC. V and J are TRBV27 and TRBJ2-7; possible D gene TRBD2, 6 bases. CDR3 length equals 14 residues. Germline V lookup: CDR1 MNHEY, CDR2 SMNVEV (reference sequence). V was trimmed by 6 bases and J by 1 base, leaving 13 bases between them.

The chain employs TRBV25-1 and TRBJ2-1; 12 bases align to TRBD1. Trimming cost V 0 bases and J 8 bases; bases outside gene matches: 2. The CDR3 has 15 residues. The germline gives CDR1 MGHDK, CDR2 SYGVNS. CDR3 loop: CASSEYGTGGDEQFF. CDR3 bases: TGTGCCAGCAGTGAATATGGGACAGGGGGCGATGAGCAGTTCTTC.

The chain recombines TRBV12-3 or TRBV12-4 with TRBJ2-1; 12 bases match TRBD1. The length of the CDR3 is 15 residues. With 5 bases clipped from V and 8 bases from J, the junction kept 7 bases outside the gene matches. CDR3 sequence (DNA): TGTGCCAGCAGTGGCCGGGACAGGGGGCTTCATGAGCAGTTCTTC. Translated, it gives CASSGRDRGLHEQFF.

This clonotype was seen more than once but under ten times. This chain links TRBV12-3 or TRBV12-4 with TRBJ1-1; the D gene is possibly TRBD1 (5 bases). This CDR3 contains 15 residues. The V end lost 6 bases, the J end lost 0 bases, and 14 bases lay between the germline ends. CDR3 in amino acids: CASRLGTGMNTEAFF. Here the CDR3 DNA reads TGTGCCAGCAGGCTGGGGACGGGTATGAACACTGAAGCTTTCTTT.

The CDR3 nucleotides are TGTGCCAGCAGTTCTGGACTATACTTGGCCGAGCAGTTCTTC. The encoded protein is CASSSGLYLAEQFF. J is TRBJ2-1 and V is TRBV12-3 or TRBV12-4; a weak D match, TRBD2 (6 bases). The CDR3 contains 14 residues. V lost 4 bases and J lost 10, with 17 bases in between.

The chain combines TRBV2 with TRBJ1-1; no firm D call. The germline V gene has CDR1 SNHLY and CDR2 FYNNEI. Trimming cost V 2 bases and J 4 bases, with 8 bases left between them. This CDR3 has 13 amino acids. CDR3 loop: CASSELVGTEAFF. DNA of the CDR3: TGTGCCAGCAGTGAACTAGTAGGCACTGAAGCTTTCTTT.

The gene calls are TRBV15 and TRBJ2-7; D is unclear. TRBJ2-5 explains the end of the DNA better; the J call may be wrong. Germline V gives CDR1 LNHNV, CDR2 YYDKDF (reference sequence). The CDR3 loop spans 11 amino acids. DNA of the CDR3: TGTGCCACCAGCAGAGGGAAGACCCAGTACTTC. Residues: CATSRGKTQYF.

This clonotype was counted a single time. This rearrangement joins TRBV29-1 to TRBJ1-1; D is undetermined. The CDR3 is 12 residues long. Germline assignment: CDR1 SQVTM and CDR2 ANQGSEA. V gave up 2 bases and J gave up 5 bases, with 9 bases separating them. CDR3 loop: CSVESTRTEAFF. In DNA, the CDR3 is TGCAGCGTTGAATCTACCAGGACTGAAGCTTTCTTT.

About this clonotype: A much larger clone differs by one base, so this may be a read error. The genes are TRBV29-1 and TRBJ2-3; D is possibly TRBD2 (6 bases). The CDR3 covers 16 residues. Germline CDR1 SQVTM, CDR2 ANQGSEA. Here the CDR3 reads CSVGTPKGGSGDAQYF. CDR3 nucleotide sequence: TGCAGCGTCGGAACCCCCAAGGGTGGTAGCGGAGATGCGCAGTATTTT.

This chain joins TRBV3-1 and TRBJ2-7, with TRBD2 identical over 8 bases. Judging by the DNA end, TRBJ2-4 fits better; the J call may be wrong. There are 15 residues in the CDR3. Germline CDR1 LGHDT, CDR2 YNNKEL (reference sequence). The CDR3 DNA is TGTGCCAGCAGCCGTCTCGGGGGGGACAAAAACATTCAGTACTTC. Protein: CASSRLGGDKNIQYF.

This clonotype was seen just once. The chain joins TRBV7-2 to TRBJ1-2; TRBD1 is a possible D gene (5 bases). Trimming removed 6 bases from V and 0 bases from J, with 8 bases in between. The CDR3 has 13 amino acids. Germline CDR1 and CDR2: SGHTA and FQGNSA. The CDR3 region has the DNA TGTGCCAGCAGGGGACCGACTAACTATGGCTACACCTTC. This sequence encodes CASRGPTNYGYTF.

The sample holds a few counts of this clonotype. The chain recombines TRBV6-2 or TRBV6-3 with TRBJ2-7; tentatively, D is TRBD1 (6 bases). V was clipped by 4 bases and J by 2 bases, with 18 bases between them. The CDR3 is 16 residues long. CDR1 is MNHEY and CDR2 is SVGEGT in the germline V gene. The CDR3 here is CASSSVTGKTTYEQYF. CDR3 bases: TGTGCCAGCAGTTCCGTCACAGGGAAAACGACCTACGAGCAGTACTTC.

This chain joins TRBV7-3 and TRBJ2-5; possibly TRBD1 or TRBD2 for D (6 bases each). Germline lookup yields CDR1 SGHTA and CDR2 FQGTGA. Deletions cut 4 bases from V and 5 bases from J, with 23 bases between. CDR3 length: 17 amino acids. The CDR3, as DNA: TGTGCCAGCAGCTCTGACCCGCTAGCTCCGGGGGCGGAGACCCAGTACTTC. The encoded protein is CASSSDPLAPGAETQYF.

In this sample, this clonotype turned up a few times. This chain connects TRBV4-2 to TRBJ2-2, with D possibly being TRBD2 (5 bases). Per the germline V gene, CDR1 is LGHNA and CDR2 is YNFKEQ. The CDR3 runs 15 residues. Trimming took off 4 bases at V and 6 bases at J, with 15 bases between the two ends. Written as DNA, the CDR3 is TGTGCCAGCAGCCTGGGAGAGAGCTCCCCCGGGGAGCTGTTTTTT. This codes for CASSLGESSPGELFF.

This chain links TRBV21-1 with TRBJ2-2; the D segment call TRBD2 is taken from the table without a DNA check. TRBV21-1 is noted as a pseudogene. CDR3 length: 14 residues. CDR3 in amino acids: CATTGLANTGELFF. CDR3 DNA: TGTGCCACTACGGGACTAGCGAACACCGGGGAGCTGTTTTTT.

This clonotype was found a few times. The chain employs TRBV7-2 and TRBJ2-3, with D perhaps being TRBD1 or TRBD2 (6 bases each). The ends were cut back, 1 base at V and 11 bases at J, with 28 bases in the middle. Germline loops: CDR1 SGHTA, CDR2 FQGNSA. This CDR3 is built from 18 residues. The CDR3 reads CASSLEAAGARRGVGQYF. CDR3 nucleotides: TGTGCCAGCAGCTTAGAGGCGGCAGGGGCGCGGCGGGGAGTCGGGCAGTATTTT.

The chain couples TRBV28 to TRBJ2-5; maybe TRBD2 (7 bases). The J call may be in error: the DNA end matches TRBJ2-7 better. The length of the CDR3 is 14 residues. CDR1 and CDR2 from the germline V gene are MDHEN and SYDVKM. This CDR3 reads CASRQGGGPYEQYF. For the CDR3, the DNA is TGTGCCAGCAGGCAAGGGGGGGGACCATACGAGCAGTACTTC.

The chain uses TRBV6-5 and TRBJ2-7; TRBD2 might be the D (6 bases). With 0 bases removed from V and 1 base from J, the gap between germline ends came to 10 bases. The length of the CDR3 is 15 residues. Germline lookup yields CDR1 MNHEY and CDR2 SVGAGI. The CDR3 sequence is CASSYSDGTSYEQYF. CDR3 DNA sequence: TGTGCCAGCAGTTACTCGGACGGGACTTCCTACGAGCAGTACTTC.

The chain is built from TRBV4-2 and TRBJ2-3; no clear D. There are 14 residues in the CDR3. Trimming stripped 0 bases from V and 6 bases from J, with 10 bases between. CDR1 is LGHNA and CDR2 is YNFKEQ in the germline V gene. The CDR3 bases are TGTGCCAGCAGCCAAGAAATAGCAAGCGATACGCAGTATTTT. This sequence encodes CASSQEIASDTQYF.